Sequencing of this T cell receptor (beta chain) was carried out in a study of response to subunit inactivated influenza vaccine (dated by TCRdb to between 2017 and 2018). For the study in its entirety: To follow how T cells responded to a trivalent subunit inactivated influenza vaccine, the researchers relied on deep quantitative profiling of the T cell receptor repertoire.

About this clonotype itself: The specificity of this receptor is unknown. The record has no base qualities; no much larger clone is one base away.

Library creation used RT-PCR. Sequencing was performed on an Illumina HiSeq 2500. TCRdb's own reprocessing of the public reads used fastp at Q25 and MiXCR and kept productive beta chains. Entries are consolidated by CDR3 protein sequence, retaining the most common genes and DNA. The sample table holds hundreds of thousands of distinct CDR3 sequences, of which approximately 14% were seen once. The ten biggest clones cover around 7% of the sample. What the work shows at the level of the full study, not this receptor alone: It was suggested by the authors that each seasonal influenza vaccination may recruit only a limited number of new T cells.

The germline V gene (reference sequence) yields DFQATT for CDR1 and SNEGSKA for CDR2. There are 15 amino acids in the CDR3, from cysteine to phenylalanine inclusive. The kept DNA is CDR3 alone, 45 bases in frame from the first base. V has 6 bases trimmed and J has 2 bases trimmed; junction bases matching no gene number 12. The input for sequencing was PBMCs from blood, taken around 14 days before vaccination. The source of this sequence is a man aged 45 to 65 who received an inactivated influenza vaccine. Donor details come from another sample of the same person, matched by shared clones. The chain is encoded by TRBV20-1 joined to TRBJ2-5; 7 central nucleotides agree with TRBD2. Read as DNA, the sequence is TGCAGTGCACGTCCCCCTAGCGGATTACAAGAGACCCAGTACTTC. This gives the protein CSARPPSGLQETQYF.